The clone carrying this TCR beta chain was seen a few times. The data derive from a study of identical twins. Germline V lookup: CDR1 SEHNR, CDR2 FQNEAQ (reference sequence). The CDR3 consists of 15 residues. The V segment lost 4 bases and the J segment 5 bases; nucleotides outside the gene matches: 10. Unique molecular identifiers were present on the cDNA, and a universal primer site came from template switching. TCRdb re-called the 5' RACE reads through MiXCR, storing one row per CDR3 protein. Among 460,000 or so distinct CDR3 sequences listed, approximately 15% were seen once. The data also belong to a second study, concerning yellow fever vaccine responses in identical twins.

The TCR originated in a woman aged 18-29 years in good health. The sequencing sample was made of CD4+ T cells sorted from blood. This chain joins TRBV7-9 and TRBJ2-5; the match to TRBD1 covers 7 bases. This CDR3 reads CASSSGQTMVETQYF. The CDR3 DNA is TGTGCCAGCAGCTCGGGACAGACGATGGTTGAGACCCAGTACTTC.